The clone carrying this TCR beta chain showed up many times. Its specificity is not known. MiXCR was run by TCRdb on the reads, yielding one entry per CDR3 protein. This table has tens of thousands of distinct CDR3 sequences, 3.5% to 4.5% appearing once. This entry belongs to a study of T cell repertoires in cytomegalovirus infection. About the study: It was the public TCR beta signatures that indicated both CMV infection and matching HLA type.

Germline V gene lookup returns CDR1 SGHTA and CDR2 FQGNSA. The CDR3 covers 12 residues. Trimming took off 7 bases at V and 0 bases at J, with 6 bases between the two ends. Study-wide findings and caveats: Individuals carrying CMV plus the relevant HLA were identified by cumulative frequency of public TCR beta families. The ex vivo response was dominated by HLA-C-restricted CMV-specific TCR beta clonotypes.

This sequence originates from a human donor in good health (CMV status not recorded). Some clones in this sample may be carry-over from other donors' samples. Sequencing used PBMCs. The chain recombines TRBV7-2 with TRBJ2-5; no clear D. The CDR3 here is CASTRYQETQYF. CDR3 nucleotide sequence: TGTGCCAGCACCCGGTACCAAGAGACCCAGTACTTC.